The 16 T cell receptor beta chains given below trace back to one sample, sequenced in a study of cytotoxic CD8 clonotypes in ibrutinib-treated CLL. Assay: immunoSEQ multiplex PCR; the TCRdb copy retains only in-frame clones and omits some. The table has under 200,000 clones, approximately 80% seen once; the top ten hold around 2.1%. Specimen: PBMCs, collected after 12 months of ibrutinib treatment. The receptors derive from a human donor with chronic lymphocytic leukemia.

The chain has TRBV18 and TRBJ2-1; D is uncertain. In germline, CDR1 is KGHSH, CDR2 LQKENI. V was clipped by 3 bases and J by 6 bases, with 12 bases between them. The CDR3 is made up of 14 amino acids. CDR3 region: CASSPRTAGNEQFF. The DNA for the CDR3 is TGTGCCAGCTCACCTAGGACGGCTGGCAATGAGCAGTTCTTC.

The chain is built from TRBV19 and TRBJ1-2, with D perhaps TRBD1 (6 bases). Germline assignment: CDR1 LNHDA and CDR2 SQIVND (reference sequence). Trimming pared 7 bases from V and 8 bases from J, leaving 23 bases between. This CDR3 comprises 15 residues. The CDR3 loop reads CASMGTGGGWRGYTF. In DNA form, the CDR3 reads TGTGCCAGTATGGGGACGGGGGGCGGTTGGAGAGGCTACACCTTC.

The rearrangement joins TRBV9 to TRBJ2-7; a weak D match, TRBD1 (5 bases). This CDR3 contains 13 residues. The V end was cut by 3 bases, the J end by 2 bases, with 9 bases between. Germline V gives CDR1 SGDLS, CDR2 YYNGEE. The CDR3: CASSGDRPYEQYF. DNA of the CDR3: TGTGCCAGCAGCGGAGACAGACCCTACGAGCAGTACTTC.

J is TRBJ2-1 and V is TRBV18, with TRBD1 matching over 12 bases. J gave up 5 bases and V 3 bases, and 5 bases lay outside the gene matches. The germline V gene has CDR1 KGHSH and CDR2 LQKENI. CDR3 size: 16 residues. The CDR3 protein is CASSPPGQGAHNEQFF. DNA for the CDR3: TGTGCCAGCTCACCCCCGGGACAGGGGGCCCACAATGAGCAGTTCTTC.

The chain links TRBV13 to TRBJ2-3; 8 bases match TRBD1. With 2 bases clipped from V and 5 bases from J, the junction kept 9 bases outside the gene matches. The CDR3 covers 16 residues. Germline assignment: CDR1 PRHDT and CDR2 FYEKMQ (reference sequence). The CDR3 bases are TGTGCCAGCAGCTTACCGCCGGGACAGGTCGGAGATACGCAGTATTTT. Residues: CASSLPPGQVGDTQYF. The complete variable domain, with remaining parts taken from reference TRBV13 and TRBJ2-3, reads AAGVIQSPRHLIKEKRETATLKCYPIPRHDTVYWYQQGPGQDPQFLISFYEKMQSDKGSIPDRFSAQQFSDYHSELNMSSLELGDSALYFCASSLPPGQVGDTQYFGPGTRLTVL.

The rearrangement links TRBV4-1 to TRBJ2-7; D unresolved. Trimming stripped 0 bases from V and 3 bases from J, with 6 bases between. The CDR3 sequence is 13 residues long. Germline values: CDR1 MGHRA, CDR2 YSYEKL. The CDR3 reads CASSQEKGYEQYF. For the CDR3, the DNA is TGCGCCAGCAGCCAAGAAAAGGGCTACGAGCAGTACTTC.

CDR3 loop: CAWSASPTLVGGFPERETQYF. The CDR3 DNA reads TGTGCCTGGAGCGCCTCCCCGACGTTAGTGGGGGGGTTCCCGGAGCGAGAGACCCAGTACTTC. The chain has TRBV30 and TRBJ2-5, with 7 bases fitting TRBD2. The V and J ends lost 3 bases and 4 bases, in that order; junction bases with no gene match: 29. Germline-derived CDR1 and CDR2 are GTSNPN and SVGIG (reference sequence). CDR3 length equals 21 residues.

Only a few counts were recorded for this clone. CDR3 loop: CASSLAYSNQPQHF. CDR3 DNA sequence: TGTGCCAGCAGCTTAGCTTATAGCAATCAGCCCCAGCATTTT. The rearrangement joins TRBV7-8 to TRBJ1-5; D is unresolved. CDR3 size: 14 residues. Trimming stripped 0 bases from V and 0 bases from J, with 3 bases between. Germline CDR1 is SGHVS and CDR2 is FQNEAQ.

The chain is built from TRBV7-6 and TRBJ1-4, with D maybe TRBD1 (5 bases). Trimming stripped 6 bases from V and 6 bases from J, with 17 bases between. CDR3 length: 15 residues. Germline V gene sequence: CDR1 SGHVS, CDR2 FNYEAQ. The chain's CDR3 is CASRGRIRGDEKLFF. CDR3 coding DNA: TGTGCCAGCAGGGGCCGGATCCGGGGGGATGAAAAACTGTTTTTT.

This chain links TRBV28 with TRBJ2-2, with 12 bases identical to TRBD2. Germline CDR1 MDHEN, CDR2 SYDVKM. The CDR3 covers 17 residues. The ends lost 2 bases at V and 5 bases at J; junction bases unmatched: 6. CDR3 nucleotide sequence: TGTGCCAGCAGTTTACATTGGACTAGCGGGGTAACCGGGGAGCTGTTTTTT. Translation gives CASSLHWTSGVTGELFF.

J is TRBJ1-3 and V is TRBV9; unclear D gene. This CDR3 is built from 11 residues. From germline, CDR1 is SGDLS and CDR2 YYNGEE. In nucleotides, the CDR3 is TGTGGGAGTTCGGCCGGAAACACCATATATTTT. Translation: CGSSAGNTIYF.

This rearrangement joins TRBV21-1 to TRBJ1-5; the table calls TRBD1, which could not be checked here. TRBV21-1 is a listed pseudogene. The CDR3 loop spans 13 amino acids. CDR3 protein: CASSRQGDQPQHF. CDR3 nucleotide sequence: TGTGCCAGCAGCAGGCAGGGGGATCAGCCCCAGCATTTT.

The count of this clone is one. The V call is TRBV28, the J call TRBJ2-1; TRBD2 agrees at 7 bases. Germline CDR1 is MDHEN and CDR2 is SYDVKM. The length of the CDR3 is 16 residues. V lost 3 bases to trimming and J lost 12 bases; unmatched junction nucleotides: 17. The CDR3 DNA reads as TGTGCCAGCAGTTTCACCCCTGGACTAGGGGATCGGGGGCAGTTCTTC. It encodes CASSFTPGLGDRGQFF.

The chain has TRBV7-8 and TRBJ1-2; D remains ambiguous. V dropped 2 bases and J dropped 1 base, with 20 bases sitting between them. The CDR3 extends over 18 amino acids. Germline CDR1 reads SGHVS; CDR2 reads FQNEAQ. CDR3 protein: CASSLRFEDAALNYGYTF. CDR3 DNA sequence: TGTGCCAGCAGCTTAAGGTTTGAAGACGCCGCCCTTAACTATGGCTACACCTTC.

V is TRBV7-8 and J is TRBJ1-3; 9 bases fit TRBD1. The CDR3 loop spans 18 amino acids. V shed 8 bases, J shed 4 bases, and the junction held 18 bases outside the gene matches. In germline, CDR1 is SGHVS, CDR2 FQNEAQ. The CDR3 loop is CASSVGGRQGDHGNTIYF. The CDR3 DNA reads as TGTGCCAGCTCCGTCGGAGGAAGACAGGGGGACCACGGAAACACCATATATTTT.

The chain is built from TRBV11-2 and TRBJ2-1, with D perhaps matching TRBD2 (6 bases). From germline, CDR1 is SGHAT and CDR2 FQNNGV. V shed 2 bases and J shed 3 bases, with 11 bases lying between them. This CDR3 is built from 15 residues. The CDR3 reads CASSLRERIYNEQFF. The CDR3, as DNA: TGTGCCAGCAGCTTACGGGAGAGGATCTACAATGAGCAGTTCTTC.